Shown below are 2 T cell receptor beta chains from a single sample sequenced in a study of T cells in tumors after PD-1 blockade. Clones were read by immunoSEQ multiplex PCR, and TCRdb kept only the in-frame ones, dropping some. The sample has about 33,000 clones; about 77% are singletons. The specimen comprised PBMCs, sampled before anti-PD-1 treatment. These receptors all stem from a human donor with basal cell carcinoma.

The rearrangement links TRBV7-3 to TRBJ1-4; D is undetermined. V shed 5 bases and J shed 15 bases, with 7 bases lying between them. The CDR3 extends over 9 amino acids. Germline V lookup: CDR1 SGHTA, CDR2 FQGTGA. The CDR3 DNA reads TGTGCCAGCAGCCCAAGGATGTTTTTT. Encoded protein: CASSPRMFF. The variable domain in full, completed from reference TRBV7-3 and TRBJ1-4, reads GAGVSQTPSNKVTEKGKYVELRCDPISGHTALYWYRQSLGQGPEFLIYFQGTGAADDSGLPNDRFFAVRPEGSVSTLKIQRTERGDSAVYLCASSPRMFFGSGTQLSVL.

The CDR3 is CASSLRGVSTEAFF. The DNA of the CDR3 is TGTGCCAGCAGTTTAAGAGGGGTGAGCACTGAAGCTTTCTTT. The chain joins TRBV28 to TRBJ1-1; D might be TRBD1 (5 bases). CDR1 and CDR2 (germline): MDHEN, SYDVKM. This CDR3 region has 14 residues. Trimming pared 2 bases from V and 4 bases from J, leaving 11 bases between. The variable domain in full, completed from reference TRBV28 and TRBJ1-1, reads DVKVTQSSRYLVKRTGEKVFLECVQDMDHENMFWYRQDPGLGLRLIYFSYDVKMKEKGDIPEGYSVSREKKERFSLILESASTNQTSMYLCASSLRGVSTEAFFGQGTRLTVV.